This entry is about one T cell receptor (beta chain). The data belong to a study of CD8+CD57+ T cells in acquired aplastic anemia. Turning to the study itself: DNA per sorted CD4+ or CD8+ sample ranged roughly 0.17 to 27.4 ug, averaging 3.2 ug.

By flow cytometry, patients selected for sequencing had shown an expansion of CD8+CD57+ cells. Severe acquired aplastic anemia was present in every patient. Per germline, CDR1 WSHSY and CDR2 SAAADI. Trimming pared 10 bases from V and 0 bases from J, leaving 19 bases between. This CDR3 is 15 amino acids long. Genomic DNA, the template, was used for profiling of the TCR beta VDJ and CDR3. From the reads, TCRdb called clonotypes with MiXCR, one entry per CDR3 protein. This sample has about 160,000 distinct CDR3 sequences, with more than 40% found just once. The source is a human donor with aplastic anemia. The V gene is TRBV10-2, the J gene TRBJ2-7, with no clear D. Sequenced input: sorted CD4+, CD8+, or CD8+CD57+ T cells (not recorded which) from PBMCs. In DNA, the CDR3 is TGCGCCACGAGCACTCGGCAGCCAAGCTCCTACGAGCAGTACTTC. This encodes CATSTRQPSSYEQYF.